These T cell receptor beta chains were read from a single sample in a study of cytomegalovirus exposure and HLA in healthy donors. The method was immunoSEQ multiplex PCR; TCRdb's version includes in-frame clones alone and lacks a portion of them. The sample consists of tens of thousands of clones, over 60% of them appearing once. Sequencing used PBMCs. The receptor source for this set is a man aged 50 to 60 in good health and CMV-seropositive. CDR3s include the opening cysteine and the closing phenylalanine or tryptophan. Each record gives: D gene, J gene, V gene, clone size, CDR3 protein, CDR3 DNA. The D gene is left open where the match is weak. Size is omitted from some rows. Given values are once, few, many or a class for expanded clones.

NA	TRBJ2-5	TRBV5-6	NA	CASSLGPAQQETQYF	TGTGCCAGCAGCTTGGGACCCGCACAGCAAGAGACCCAGTACTTC
NA	TRBJ2-3	TRBV5-4	NA	CASSLARGGASYFDTQYF	TGTGCCAGCAGCTTGGCCCGAGGGGGGGCCTCGTATTTTGATACGCAGTATTTT
TRBD1	TRBJ2-7	TRBV11-1	once	CASSRKDRGGYEQYF	TGTGCCAGCAGTCGCAAGGACAGGGGTGGGTACGAGCAGTACTTC
NA	TRBJ2-7	TRBV10-2	NA	CASSFNTPPYEQYF	TGCGCCAGCAGTTTTAATACTCCGCCCTACGAGCAGTACTTC
TRBD1	TRBJ2-7	TRBV27	few	CASSRQGRSYEQYF	TGTGCCAGCAGCAGACAGGGGCGGTCCTACGAGCAGTACTTC
NA	TRBJ1-5	TRBV27	once	CASSLSSSNQPQHF	TGTGCCAGCAGTTTAAGTAGTAGCAATCAGCCCCAGCATTTT
NA	TRBJ2-7	TRBV20-1	once	CSAQAPYEQYF	TGCAGTGCCCAGGCCCCCTACGAGCAGTACTTC
TRBD1	TRBJ2-7	TRBV18	NA	CASSPDRGGEQYF	TGTGCCAGCTCACCGGACAGGGGCGGCGAGCAGTACTTC
TRBD2	TRBJ2-7	TRBV6-1	few	CASSGASGAAGEQYF	TGTGCCAGCAGTGGGGCTAGCGGGGCCGCGGGGGAGCAGTACTTT
NA	TRBJ2-7	TRBV20-1	NA	CSVQRAYEQYF	TGCAGTGTACAGAGGGCCTACGAGCAGTACTTC
TRBD1	TRBJ2-1	TRBV11-3	few	CASSFGARDRDNEQFF	TGTGCCAGCAGCTTTGGGGCACGGGACAGGGATAATGAGCAGTTCTTC
TRBD1	TRBJ2-2	TRBV6-5	NA	CASTPGQGITGELFF	TGTGCCAGCACTCCGGGACAGGGGATCACCGGGGAGCTGTTTTTT
NA	TRBJ1-1	TRBV5-1	NA	CASSPGVSRAGKTEAFF	TGCGCCAGCAGCCCGGGGGTTTCTCGCGCAGGAAAGACTGAAGCTTTCTTT
TRBD1	TRBJ2-6	TRBV2	NA	CASTNPLDRGLATGANVLTF	TGTGCCAGCACCAACCCCCTGGACAGGGGACTTGCTACTGGGGCCAACGTCCTGACTTTC
TRBD2	TRBJ2-7	TRBV19	NA	CASSMTSLHEQYF	TGTGCCAGTAGTATGACTAGCCTGCACGAGCAGTACTTC
NA	TRBJ1-2	TRBV10-2	NA	CASSEPPAGFTF	TGCGCCAGCAGTGAGCCCCCTGCAGGCTTCACCTTC
TRBD1	TRBJ2-5	TRBV4-2	NA	CASRPGTGEGETQYF	TGTGCCAGCAGACCCGGGACAGGGGAAGGGGAGACCCAGTACTTC
NA	TRBJ1-1	TRBV5-1	NA	CASSLETPGWTEAFF	TGCGCCAGCAGCTTGGAGACCCCGGGGTGGACTGAAGCTTTCTTT
TRBD1	TRBJ1-2	TRBV6-1	NA	CASSEARTGGGYTF	TGTGCCAGCAGTGAAGCGCGGACAGGGGGCGGGTACACCTTC
NA	TRBJ2-7	TRBV27	NA	CASSINFPGEQYF	TGTGCCAGCAGTATCAACTTCCCGGGGGAGCAGTACTTC
NA	TRBJ2-5	TRBV11-2	few	CASSLARAERETQYF	TGTGCCAGCAGCTTAGCACGGGCGGAGCGGGAGACCCAGTACTTC
NA	TRBJ1-3	TRBV28	NA	CASSLIRPSSGNTIYF	TGTGCCAGCAGTTTAATCAGGCCAAGCTCTGGAAACACCATATATTTT
TRBD2	TRBJ2-7	TRBV27	NA	CASSTPVGGAYEQYF	TGTGCCAGCAGCACACCTGTCGGGGGGGCCTACGAGCAGTACTTC
TRBD2	TRBJ2-7	TRBV4-3	few	CASSQGASGASYEQYF	TGCGCCAGCAGCCAAGGCGCTAGCGGGGCCTCCTACGAGCAGTACTTC
NA	TRBJ2-7	TRBV25-1	NA	CASRGGGGLAYEQYF	TGTGCCAGCAGGGGTGGAGGGGGCCTCGCCTACGAGCAGTACTTC
TRBD2	TRBJ2-4	TRBV27	NA	CASSLTTPTSGGTGAKNIQYF	TGTGCCAGCAGTTTAACAACCCCTACTAGCGGGGGTACCGGGGCCAAAAACATTCAGTACTTC
NA	TRBJ1-1	TRBV19	NA	CASTPAVETEAFF	TGTGCCAGTACCCCTGCGGTCGAAACTGAAGCTTTCTTT
NA	TRBJ2-7	TRBV6-6	NA	CASRPTGGWYEQYF	TGTGCCAGCAGGCCCACGGGGGGCTGGTACGAGCAGTACTTC
NA	TRBJ2-7	TRBV5-1	few	CASSLDRVLSLYEQYF	TGCGCCAGCAGCTTGGACCGGGTTTTATCCCTCTACGAGCAGTACTTC
NA	TRBJ2-2	TRBV5-1	once	CASSLSATHSGELFF	TGCGCCAGCAGCTTATCCGCAACCCACTCCGGGGAGCTGTTTTTT
NA	TRBJ2-5	TRBV21-1	NA	CASSLGTGGETQYF	TGTGCCAGCAGCCTCGGGACAGGGGGAGAGACCCAGTACTTC